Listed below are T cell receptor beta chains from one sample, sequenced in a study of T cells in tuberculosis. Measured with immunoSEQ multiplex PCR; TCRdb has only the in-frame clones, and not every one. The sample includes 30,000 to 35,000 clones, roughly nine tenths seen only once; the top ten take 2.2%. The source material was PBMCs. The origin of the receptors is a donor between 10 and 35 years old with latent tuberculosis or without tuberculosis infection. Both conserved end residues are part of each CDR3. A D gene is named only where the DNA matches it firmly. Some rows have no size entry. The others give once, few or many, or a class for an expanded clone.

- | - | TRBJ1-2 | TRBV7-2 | TGTGCCAGCAGCTTAGCTCGGGTTGTCTATGGCTACACCTTC | CASSLARVVYGYTF
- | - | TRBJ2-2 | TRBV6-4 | TGTGCCAGCAGTGACCCCTCTGCGTCCGGGGAGCTGTTTTTT | CASSDPSASGELFF
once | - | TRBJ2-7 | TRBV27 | TGTGCCAGCAGTTCCCTACCGCTAGGGGCGAGCTCCTACGAGCAGTACTTC | CASSSLPLGASSYEQYF
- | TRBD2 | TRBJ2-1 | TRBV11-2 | TGTGCCAGCAGCTTAGGGGCGGGAGTAGGGAATGAGCAGTTCTTC | CASSLGAGVGNEQFF
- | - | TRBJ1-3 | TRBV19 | TGTGCCAGTAGTATCTCCGGGGGTTCCGGAAACACCATATATTTT | CASSISGGSGNTIYF
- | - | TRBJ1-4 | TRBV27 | TGTGCCAGCAGTTTATCTCCAGGAAATGAAAAACTGTTTTTT | CASSLSPGNEKLFF
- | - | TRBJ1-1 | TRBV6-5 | TGTGCCAGCAGTTTGTACTCACGGGGGAACACTGAAGCTTTCTTT | CASSLYSRGNTEAFF
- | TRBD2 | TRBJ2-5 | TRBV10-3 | TGTGCCATCAGTGGGGACGACGCGGGAGGGGTGCAAGAGACCCAGTACTTC | CAISGDDAGGVQETQYF
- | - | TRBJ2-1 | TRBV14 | TGTGCCAGCAGCCAAGATCTTCAGAATGAGCAGTTCTTC | CASSQDLQNEQFF
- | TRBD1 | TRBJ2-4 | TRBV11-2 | TGTGCCAGCAGCTTCTGGGACAGGATATACTTC | CASSFWDRIYF
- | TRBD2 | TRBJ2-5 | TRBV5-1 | TGCGCCAGCAGCCCCTTCGCAGCGGGGGGAGAGACCCAGTACTTC | CASSPFAAGGETQYF
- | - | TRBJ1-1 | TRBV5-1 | TGCGCCAGCAGCTTGGCCGGCCGGGACACTGAAGCTTTCTTT | CASSLAGRDTEAFF
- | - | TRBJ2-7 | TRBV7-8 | TGTGCCAGCAGCTTAGTATCAGGGACATCTTCCTACGAGCAGTACTTC | CASSLVSGTSSYEQYF
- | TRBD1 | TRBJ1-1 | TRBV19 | TGTGCCAGTAAGGGGGCCACTGAAGCTTTCTTT | CASKGATEAFF
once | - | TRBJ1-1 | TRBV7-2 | TGTGCCAGCAGCTTAGCCAGGGTGGGGCAGAACACTGAAGCTTTCTTT | CASSLARVGQNTEAFF
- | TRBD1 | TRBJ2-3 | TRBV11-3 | TGTGCCAGCAGCTTAGCCCTGACAGGGCCCACAGATACGCAGTATTTT | CASSLALTGPTDTQYF
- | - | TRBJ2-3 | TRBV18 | TGTGCCAGCTCACCACTTTCAGTCACAGATACGCAGTATTTT | CASSPLSVTDTQYF
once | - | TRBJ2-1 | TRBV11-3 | TGTGCCAGCAGCCAACAAAGCGCATCCGATGAGCAGTTCTTC | CASSQQSASDEQFF
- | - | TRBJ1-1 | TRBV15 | TGTGCCACCAGCAGAGATTTGGTAGGGGGTGCATACACTGAAGCTTTCTTT | CATSRDLVGGAYTEAFF
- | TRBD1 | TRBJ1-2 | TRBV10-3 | TGTGCCATCAGTCGACAGGGCTCGTTGCAGGGCTACACCTTC | CAISRQGSLQGYTF
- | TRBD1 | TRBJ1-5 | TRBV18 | TGTGCCAGCTCACTCGGGACAGGAGGCAATCAGCCCCAGCATTTT | CASSLGTGGNQPQHF
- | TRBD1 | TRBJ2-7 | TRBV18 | TGTGCCAGCTCGCTTAGACAGGGGGATTCCAGCGAGCAGTACTTC | CASSLRQGDSSEQYF
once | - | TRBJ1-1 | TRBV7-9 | TGTGCCAGCAGCCATCCATGGGCGTCGTCCACTGAAGCTTTCTTT | CASSHPWASSTEAFF
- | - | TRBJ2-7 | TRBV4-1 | TGCGCCAGCAGCCTTAGGGGGGGCTTATACGAGCAGTACTTC | CASSLRGGLYEQYF
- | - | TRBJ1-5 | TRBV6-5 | TGTGCCAGCAGGCCCTGGGGGGAAGATCAGCCCCAGCATTTT | CASRPWGEDQPQHF
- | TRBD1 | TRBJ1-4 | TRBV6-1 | TGTGCCAGCAGGGGGACAGCGGAAAATGAAAAACTGTTTTTT | CASRGTAENEKLFF
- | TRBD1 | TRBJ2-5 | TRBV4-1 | TGCGCCAGCAGCCCTGGGGGGCGGGGACAGGGAGGAGAGACCCAGTACTTC | CASSPGGRGQGGETQYF
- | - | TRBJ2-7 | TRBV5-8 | TGTGCCAGCAGCTTGGAAACAGGTACCTACGAGCAGTACTTC | CASSLETGTYEQYF
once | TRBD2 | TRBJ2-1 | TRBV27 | TGTGCCAGCAGTTTCCTTACTAGCGGGCCCCACAATGAGCAGTTCTTC | CASSFLTSGPHNEQFF
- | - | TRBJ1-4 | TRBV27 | TGTGCCAGCAGCGGCCGCAGGGGCGTAAATGAAAAACTGTTTTTT | CASSGRRGVNEKLFF
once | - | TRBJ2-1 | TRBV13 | TGTGCCAGCAGCCGTTATCAGTTCCCCCTCAATGAGCAGTTCTTC | CASSRYQFPLNEQFF
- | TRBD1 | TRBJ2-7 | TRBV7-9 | TGTGCCAGCAGCCCAGCAGAGGGGGCTCTCTACGAGCAGTACTTC | CASSPAEGALYEQYF
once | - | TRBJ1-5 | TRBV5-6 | TGTGCCAGCAGCTGGTCCAGGGGCCCTCATAGCAATCAGCCCCAGCATTTT | CASSWSRGPHSNQPQHF
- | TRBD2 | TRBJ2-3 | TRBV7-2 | TGTGCCAGCCGACTAGCTGTTAGCACAGATACGCAGTATTTT | CASRLAVSTDTQYF